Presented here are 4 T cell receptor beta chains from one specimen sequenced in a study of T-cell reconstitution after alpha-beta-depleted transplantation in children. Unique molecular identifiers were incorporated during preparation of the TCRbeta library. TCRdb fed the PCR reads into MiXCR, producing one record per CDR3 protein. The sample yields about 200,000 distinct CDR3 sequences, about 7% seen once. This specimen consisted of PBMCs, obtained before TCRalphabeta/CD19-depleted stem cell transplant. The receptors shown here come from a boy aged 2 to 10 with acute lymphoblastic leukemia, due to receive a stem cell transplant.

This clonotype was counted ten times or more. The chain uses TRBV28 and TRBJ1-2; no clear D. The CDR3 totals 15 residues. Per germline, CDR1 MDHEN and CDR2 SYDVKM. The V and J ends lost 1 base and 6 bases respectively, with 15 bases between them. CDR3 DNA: TGTGCCAGCAGTTTATTTAGCTCAGCTCCCCATGGCTACACCTTC. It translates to CASSLFSSAPHGYTF.

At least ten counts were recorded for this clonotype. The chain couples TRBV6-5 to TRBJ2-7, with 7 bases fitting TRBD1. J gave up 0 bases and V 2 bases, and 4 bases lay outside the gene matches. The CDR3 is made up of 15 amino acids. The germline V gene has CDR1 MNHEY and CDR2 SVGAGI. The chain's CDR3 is CASSYVGQNSYEQYF. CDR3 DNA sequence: TGTGCCAGCAGTTACGTGGGACAGAACTCCTACGAGCAGTACTTC.

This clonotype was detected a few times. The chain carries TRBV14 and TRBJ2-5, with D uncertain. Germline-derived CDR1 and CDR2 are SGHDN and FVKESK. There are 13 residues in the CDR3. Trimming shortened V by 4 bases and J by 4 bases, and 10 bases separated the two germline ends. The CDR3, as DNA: TGTGCCAGCAGCCGAGGCTGGAGAGAGACCCAGTACTTC. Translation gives CASSRGWRETQYF. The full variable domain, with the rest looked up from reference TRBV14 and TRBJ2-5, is EAGVTQFPSHSVIEKGQTVTLRCDPISGHDNLYWYRRVMGKEIKFLLHFVKESKQDESGMPNNRFLAERTGGTYSTLKVQPAELEDSGVYFCASSRGWRETQYFGPGTRLLVL.

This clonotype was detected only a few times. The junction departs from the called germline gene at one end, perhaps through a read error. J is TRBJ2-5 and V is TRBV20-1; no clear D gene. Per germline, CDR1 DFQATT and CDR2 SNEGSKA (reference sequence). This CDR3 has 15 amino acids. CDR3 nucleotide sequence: TGCAGTGCTAGGGACGGAGACTCCTTCCAAGAGACCCGGTACTTC. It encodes CSARDGDSFQETRYF.